The source of this T cell receptor (beta chain) is a study of breast tumors, draining lymph nodes, adjacent tissues (TCRdb year 2016). General notes on the study: The study compared TCR beta repertoires across tumor, adjacent nontumor tissue and axillary lymph nodes from breast cancer patients. The study aimed to assess the relationships and possible T-cell exchange between tumor, surrounding tissue and draining lymph node repertoires in human breast cancer. Broad study findings and their caveats: Tumor T-cell repertoires showed less diversity than lymph node repertoires and more diversity than nontumor tissue repertoires, and tumor T-cell repertoires showed preferential V and J gene usage. The data were considered consistent with the idea that most tumor T cells come from the lymph node and then expand in tumor tissue. The similarity between tumor and nontumor tissue repertoires was significantly greater in luminal-like breast cancer than in basal-like breast cancer. Rather than being directly demonstrated, the conclusion that tumor T cells originate in lymph nodes was presented as consistent with a hypothesis.

This clonotype was found a few times. Its recognized antigen is unknown. Per-nucleotide qualities are absent, and no much larger clonotype sits a single base away. The axillary draining lymph nodes of breast cancer patients were the source of the lymph node samples. V and J are truncated by 3 bases and 4 bases respectively, leaving an intervening sequence of 9 bases. The CDR3 has 13 amino acids, counting the end cysteine and phenylalanine. Only CDR3 DNA is held: 39 bases, read in frame from base 1. These reads were obtained on an Illumina HiSeq 2000. TCR beta chain libraries were generated by multiplex PCR amplification. High-throughput sequencing was used to analyze the amplified TCR beta chain products. Clones were called with MiXCR by TCRdb after fastp trimmed the public reads at Q25, and only in-frame beta chains were retained. Each CDR3 protein gets just one entry, which takes the most common genes and DNA from the rows behind it. Here the sample has over 200,000 distinct CDR3 sequences; less than 40% occur a single time. The ten top clones hold approximately 1.4% of the sample.

The receptor was isolated from a female donor with breast cancer. Some clones in this sample may be carry-over from other donors' samples. Sequenced input: axillary lymph node tissue. The sequence joins TRBV12-3 or TRBV12-4 to TRBJ1-1; the D gene is not confidently resolved. The bases read TGTGCCAGCAGTTTGCGGGGAGGCACTGAAGCTTTCTTT. It specifies CASSLRGGTEAFF.